The sequence of this T cell receptor (beta chain) was determined in a study of shared T cell receptors in the human thymus. The germline CDR1 and CDR2 sequences are MNHEY and SMNVEV (reference sequence). The ends were cut back, 5 bases at V and 0 bases at J, with 18 bases in the middle. The CDR3 extends over 17 amino acids. The data were produced by immunoSEQ multiplex PCR, yet TCRdb's version contains in-frame clones alone and is incomplete. The table has over 450,000 clones, around 78% seen once; the top ten hold roughly 0.013%. These records were also assigned to another study, of human thymus T cells. That work adds: From resections taken during corrective heart surgery, the thymus tissue was obtained.

The sequence was collected from a boy under three years old with a congenital heart defect. This chain connects TRBV27 to TRBJ2-3; no clear D. The sample consisted of thymocytes. As DNA, the CDR3 is TGTGCCAGCAGTCAAGAGCGTACTCGACCTAGCACAGATACGCAGTATTTT. It encodes CASSQERTRPSTDTQYF.